These 24 T cell receptor beta chains were sequenced from one sample in a study of Tregs in tolerant kidney transplant recipients. No cognate antigen is known for these TCRs. Repertoires were generated with immunoSEQ multiplex PCR, while TCRdb's copy carries only in-frame clones and drops some. Here the sample spans some 4,100 clones, more than 55% being singletons. The sample taken for sequencing was CD8+ T cells from blood cultured with allogeneic cells. These receptors were taken from a human donor in good health.

The chain couples TRBV9 to TRBJ1-1; no definite D call. This CDR3 is built from 15 residues. Germline CDR1 and CDR2: SGDLS and YYNGEE. V was cut by 4 bases and J by 4 bases, with 17 bases left in between. The CDR3 DNA is TGTGCCAGCAGCCCGTCGGGAGGGAGACCCACTGAAGCTTTCTTT. Translated: CASSPSGGRPTEAFF. The full variable domain, its missing parts supplied by reference TRBV9 and TRBJ1-1, is DSGVTQTPKHLITATGQRVTLRCSPRSGDLSVYWYQQSLDQGLQFLIQYYNGEERAKGNILERFSAQQFPDLHSELNLSSLELGDSALYFCASSPSGGRPTEAFFGQGTRLTVV.

This chain connects TRBV4-1 to TRBJ2-7; the D gene is possibly TRBD2 (6 bases). The CDR3 spans 13 residues. The V end lost 4 bases, the J end lost 1 base, and 8 bases lay between the germline ends. CDR1 is MGHRA, CDR2 YSYEKL, per germline. CDR3 in DNA: TGCGCCAGCAGCCTGGGACTTTCCTACGAGCAGTACTTC. Translation: CASSLGLSYEQYF.

This clone was observed a few times. CDR3 region: CASSVDGESYNEQFF. CDR3 nucleotides: TGTGCCAGCAGCGTAGACGGGGAGTCCTACAATGAGCAGTTCTTC. The V gene is TRBV9, the J gene TRBJ2-1, with D perhaps matching TRBD2 (5 bases). Germline-derived CDR1 and CDR2 are SGDLS and YYNGEE. Trimming removed 0 bases from V and 1 base from J, with 8 bases in between. This CDR3 is built from 15 residues.

This sequence joins TRBV6-5 and TRBJ1-6; TRBD1 is a possible D gene (5 bases). Trimming removed 6 bases from V and 6 bases from J, with 9 bases in between. Germline V gene data show CDR1 as MNHEY and CDR2 as SVGAGI. The length of the CDR3 is 13 residues. The CDR3 coding sequence is TGTGCCAGCAGGTCCGGGGGTAATTCACCCCTCCACTTT. This sequence encodes CASRSGGNSPLHF.

This sequence joins TRBV27 and TRBJ2-2; perhaps TRBD2 as D (5 bases). Trimming took off 6 bases at V and 6 bases at J, with 11 bases between the two ends. CDR3 size: 13 residues. CDR1 and CDR2 (germline): MNHEY, SMNVEV (reference sequence). This CDR3 is CASSRRYAGELFF. In nucleotides, the CDR3 is TGTGCCAGCAGCCGGAGGTACGCCGGGGAGCTGTTTTTT.

The V call is TRBV7-7, the J call TRBJ2-2; TRBD1 agrees at 11 bases. This CDR3 is built from 15 residues. The trim removed 1 base at V and 7 bases at J, leaving 2 bases unmatched. Germline V CDR1 and CDR2: SSHAT, FNYEAQ (reference sequence). The CDR3 DNA is TGTGCCAGCAGCTTAGGGACAGGGGGCTTCGGGGAGCTGTTTTTT. Its translation: CASSLGTGGFGELFF. Filled out from reference TRBV7-7 and TRBJ2-2, the complete variable domain reads GAGVSQSPRYKVTKRGQDVTLRCDPISSHATLYWYQQALGQGPEFLTYFNYEAQPDKSGLPSDRFSAERPEGSISTLTIQRTEQRDSAMYRCASSLGTGGFGELFFGEGSRLTVL.

The sample holds a few counts of this clone. This rearrangement joins TRBV4-1 to TRBJ1-1; no reliable D call. The CDR3 length is 12 residues. Germline V gene sequence: CDR1 MGHRA, CDR2 YSYEKL. Trimming left V 1 base short and J 7 bases short, with 7 bases between. CDR3 nucleotides: TGCGCCAGCAGCCAAGGGGCAGATGAAGCTTTCTTT. This codes for CASSQGADEAFF.

The chain recombines TRBV19 with TRBJ1-5; no definite D call. Germline V gene data show CDR1 as LNHDA and CDR2 as SQIVND (reference sequence). V was shortened by 6 bases and J by 6 bases, with 9 bases between the two germline ends. This CDR3 has 12 residues. Here the CDR3 DNA reads TGTGCCAGTAGCTGGGAACTTCAGCCCCAGCATTTT. The encoded protein is CASSWELQPQHF.

The CDR3 loop is CATSRELLSGRTDTQYF. The CDR3, as DNA: TGTGCCACCAGCAGAGAACTCTTATCCGGGCGCACAGATACGCAGTATTTT. This chain joins TRBV15 and TRBJ2-3; D not certain. With 0 bases removed from V and 1 base from J, the gap between germline ends came to 14 bases. Germline-derived CDR1 and CDR2 are LNHNV and YYDKDF (reference sequence). The CDR3 spans 17 residues.

The chain links TRBV10-1 to TRBJ1-2, with TRBD1 as a possible D gene (6 bases). The CDR3 loop spans 15 amino acids. V dropped 1 base and J dropped 4 bases, with 13 bases sitting between them. Germline assignment: CDR1 WNHNN and CDR2 SYGVQD (reference sequence). The DNA for the CDR3 is TGCGCCAGCAGTGAGTTTGCAGGGGCTCGCTATGGCTACACCTTC. Translating gives CASSEFAGARYGYTF.

This sequence joins TRBV2 and TRBJ2-7; D not certain. Between the trimmed V and J ends, which lost 1 base and 0 bases, there was a span of 10 bases. This CDR3 has 15 amino acids. Germline values: CDR1 SNHLY, CDR2 FYNNEI. CDR3: CASSEGRFSSYEQYF. CDR3 nucleotide sequence: TGTGCCAGCAGTGAAGGGCGGTTTAGCTCCTACGAGCAGTACTTC.

The genes are TRBV19 and TRBJ1-2, with D unresolved. CDR1 is LNHDA and CDR2 is SQIVND in the germline V gene (reference sequence). CDR3 length: 12 amino acids. Trimming took 5 bases from V and 4 from J, leaving 8 bases between them. Here the CDR3 reads CASSFTGYGYTF. Written as DNA, the CDR3 is TGTGCCAGTAGTTTTACCGGCTATGGCTACACCTTC.

The chain is built from TRBV7-9 and TRBJ2-3, with 12 bases aligning to TRBD2. The CDR3 extends over 15 amino acids. Trimming at V came to 5 bases and at J to 4 bases, leaving 4 bases not matched to a gene. The germline V gene encodes CDR1 SEHNR and CDR2 FQNEAQ (reference sequence). The CDR3 sequence: CASSPGTSGSDTQYF. As DNA, the CDR3 is TGTGCCAGCAGCCCCGGGACTAGCGGGTCAGATACGCAGTATTTT. The full variable domain, rest sourced from reference TRBV7-9 and TRBJ2-3, is DTGVSQNPRHKITKRGQNVTFRCDPISEHNRLYWYRQTLGQGPEFLTYFQNEAQLEKSRLLSDRFSAERPKGSFSTLEIQRTEQGDSAMYLCASSPGTSGSDTQYFGPGTRLTVL.

V is TRBV5-4 and J is TRBJ2-7; D call uncertain. The germline CDR1 and CDR2 sequences are SGHNT and YYREEE (reference sequence). This CDR3 is 13 amino acids long. Trimming shortened V by 1 base and J by 7 bases, and 12 bases separated the two germline ends. The CDR3 spells CASSLSGLGEQYF. CDR3 bases: TGTGCCAGCAGCTTGTCCGGTCTTGGGGAGCAGTACTTC.

This clone was detected only a few times. The chain is built from TRBV7-9 and TRBJ2-7, with 8 bases fitting TRBD1. Losses at the gene ends were 2 bases for V and 2 bases for J; bases not matched to a gene: 2. The CDR3 contains 14 residues. Per germline, CDR1 SEHNR and CDR2 FQNEAQ (reference sequence). As DNA, the CDR3 is TGTGCCAGCAGCTTAAAGACAGGGGCCTACGAGCAGTACTTC. It encodes CASSLKTGAYEQYF.

This clone was seen more than once but under ten times. The genes are TRBV7-9 and TRBJ2-1, with 8 bases identical to TRBD2. V shed 7 bases and J 3 bases; nucleotides not matched to a gene: 8. CDR1 is SEHNR, CDR2 FQNEAQ, per germline (reference sequence). This CDR3 is built from 15 residues. CDR3 amino acids: CASTPLREGYNEQFF. The DNA for the CDR3 is TGTGCCAGCACCCCCCTTCGGGAGGGCTACAATGAGCAGTTCTTC. Using reference TRBV7-9 and TRBJ2-1 for the parts outside the CDR3, the full variable domain is DTGVSQNPRHKITKRGQNVTFRCDPISEHNRLYWYRQTLGQGPEFLTYFQNEAQLEKSRLLSDRFSAERPKGSFSTLEIQRTEQGDSAMYLCASTPLREGYNEQFFGPGTRLTVL.

This chain joins TRBV2 and TRBJ2-1; a possible D gene is TRBD2 (6 bases). CDR1 is SNHLY, CDR2 FYNNEI, per germline. The CDR3 loop spans 14 amino acids. Trimming took off 9 bases at V and 8 bases at J, with 20 bases between the two ends. The CDR3 nucleotides read TGTGCCAGAGGCAGAGGGACTGGCCTCGATGAGCAGTTCTTC. Translation: CARGRGTGLDEQFF. The variable domain in full, completed from reference TRBV2 and TRBJ2-1, reads EPEVTQTPSHQVTQMGQEVILRCVPISNHLYFYWYRQILGQKVEFLVSFYNNEISEKSEIFDDQFSVERPDGSNFTLKIRSTKLEDSAMYFCARGRGTGLDEQFFGPGTRLTVL.

The CDR3 DNA reads as TGTGCCAGCAGCTCAGTTAGTATCAGCTATGGCTACACCTTC. Encoded protein: CASSSVSISYGYTF. This rearrangement joins TRBV7-2 to TRBJ1-2; D gene unclear. V was clipped by 4 bases and J by 4 bases, with 13 bases between them. Germline V CDR1 and CDR2: SGHTA, FQGNSA. The CDR3 consists of 14 residues.

The V gene is TRBV7-9, the J gene TRBJ1-1; no definite D call. This CDR3 spans 12 amino acids. Trimming left V 1 base short and J 7 bases short, with 7 bases between. CDR1 is SEHNR and CDR2 is FQNEAQ in the germline V gene (reference sequence). CDR3 nucleotide sequence: TGTGCCAGCAGCTTAGGATCGGGTGAAGCTTTCTTT. Its protein product is CASSLGSGEAFF. The whole variable domain, filled in from reference TRBV7-9 and TRBJ1-1, reads DTGVSQNPRHKITKRGQNVTFRCDPISEHNRLYWYRQTLGQGPEFLTYFQNEAQLEKSRLLSDRFSAERPKGSFSTLEIQRTEQGDSAMYLCASSLGSGEAFFGQGTRLTVV.

This clone turned up a few times. This sequence joins TRBV7-6 and TRBJ2-7, with 9 bases fitting TRBD2. Germline V gene sequence: CDR1 SGHVS, CDR2 FNYEAQ. This CDR3 is built from 16 residues. With V trimmed by 1 base and J by 5 bases, 9 bases remained unmatched. CDR3 coding DNA: TGTGCCAGCAGCTTAGAGGGAAGCGGGAGGTTCCACGAGCAGTACTTC. Translated: CASSLEGSGRFHEQYF.

V is TRBV9 and J is TRBJ2-2; 12 bases align to TRBD2. Unmatched junction bases numbered 4, after V lost 2 bases and J lost 5 bases. The CDR3 is 16 residues long. Germline-derived CDR1 and CDR2 are SGDLS and YYNGEE. The CDR3 spells CASSVRLAGVTGELFF. DNA of the CDR3: TGTGCCAGCAGCGTTAGACTAGCGGGGGTTACCGGGGAGCTGTTTTTT.

The chain carries TRBV5-6 and TRBJ2-7, with D possibly matching TRBD2 (5 bases). Germline assignment: CDR1 SGHDT and CDR2 YYEEEE. Trimming removed 0 bases from V and 3 bases from J, with 7 bases in between. The CDR3 length is 13 residues. The CDR3 DNA follows: TGTGCCAGCAGCTTGGGGACTTTCTACGAGCAGTACTTC. Amino acid sequence: CASSLGTFYEQYF.

This clone was recorded once. The chain combines TRBV29-1 with TRBJ2-3, with 9 bases identical to TRBD2. The CDR3 contains 13 residues. Unmatched junction bases numbered 0, after V lost 2 bases and J lost 3 bases. Per the germline V gene, CDR1 is SQVTM and CDR2 is ANQGSEA. The CDR3 DNA sequence: TGCAGCGTTGAAAGCGGGGGGACAGATACGCAGTATTTT. This encodes CSVESGGTDTQYF.

The chain's CDR3 is CAWSVLGLGGNTIYF. CDR3 DNA: TGTGCCTGGAGTGTACTAGGGCTTGGTGGAAACACCATATATTTT. The rearrangement joins TRBV30 to TRBJ1-3; D is ambiguous. Trimming stripped 0 bases from V and 3 bases from J, with 12 bases between. The CDR3 is made up of 15 amino acids. Germline V gene lookup returns CDR1 GTSNPN and CDR2 SVGIG (reference sequence).